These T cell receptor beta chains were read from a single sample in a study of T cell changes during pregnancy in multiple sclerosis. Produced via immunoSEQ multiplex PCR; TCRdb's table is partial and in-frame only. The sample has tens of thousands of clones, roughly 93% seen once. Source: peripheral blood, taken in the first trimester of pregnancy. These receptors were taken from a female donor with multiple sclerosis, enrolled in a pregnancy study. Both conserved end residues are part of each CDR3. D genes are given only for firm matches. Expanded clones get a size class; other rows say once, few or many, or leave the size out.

CDR3 DNA: TGTGCCAGCAGTTCCCCTCAGGGTACGGAAGCTTTCTTT
CDR3 protein: CASSSPQGTEAFF
V gene: TRBV27
clone size: -
J gene: TRBJ1-1
D gene: -

CDR3 DNA: TGCGCCAGCAGCTTTGCCTCTGCGACAGGCCGAGAGACCCAGTACTTC
CDR3 protein: CASSFASATGRETQYF
V gene: TRBV5-1
clone size: -
J gene: TRBJ2-5
D gene: -

CDR3 DNA: TGCGCCAGCAGCCCGATCTTCGGGGGCAATCAGCCCCAGCATTTT
CDR3 protein: CASSPIFGGNQPQHF
V gene: TRBV5-1
clone size: -
J gene: TRBJ1-5
D gene: -

CDR3 DNA: TGTGCCAGCTCCACGGGGCCAGGGGGCCTCTACGAGCAGTACTTC
CDR3 protein: CASSTGPGGLYEQYF
V gene: TRBV5-4
clone size: -
J gene: TRBJ2-7
D gene: TRBD1

CDR3 DNA: TGCGCCAGCAGCTCGGGACAAGACAATGAGCAGTTCTTC
CDR3 protein: CASSSGQDNEQFF
V gene: TRBV5-1
clone size: -
J gene: TRBJ2-1
D gene: -

CDR3 DNA: TGTGCCAGCAGCTTAGCGCAGGGCATGAACACTGAAGCTTTCTTT
CDR3 protein: CASSLAQGMNTEAFF
V gene: TRBV7-9
clone size: few
J gene: TRBJ1-1
D gene: -

CDR3 DNA: TGTGCCAGCAGTTACTCGACCGGGAGGATCACTGAAGCTTTCTTT
CDR3 protein: CASSYSTGRITEAFF
V gene: TRBV6-5
clone size: -
J gene: TRBJ1-1
D gene: -

CDR3 DNA: TGTGCCAGCAGCTTCAACAGGGGGCAGGAGGCTTTCTTT
CDR3 protein: CASSFNRGQEAFF
V gene: TRBV5-4
clone size: -
J gene: TRBJ1-1
D gene: TRBD1

CDR3 DNA: TGTGCCAGCAGCTTAAATATAGCGGGGCACACCTACGAGCAGTACTTC
CDR3 protein: CASSLNIAGHTYEQYF
V gene: TRBV11-1
clone size: -
J gene: TRBJ2-7
D gene: TRBD2

CDR3 DNA: TGTGCCAGCTCACCAATCGGTAAATACAATGAGCAGTTCTTC
CDR3 protein: CASSPIGKYNEQFF
V gene: TRBV18
clone size: few
J gene: TRBJ2-1
D gene: -